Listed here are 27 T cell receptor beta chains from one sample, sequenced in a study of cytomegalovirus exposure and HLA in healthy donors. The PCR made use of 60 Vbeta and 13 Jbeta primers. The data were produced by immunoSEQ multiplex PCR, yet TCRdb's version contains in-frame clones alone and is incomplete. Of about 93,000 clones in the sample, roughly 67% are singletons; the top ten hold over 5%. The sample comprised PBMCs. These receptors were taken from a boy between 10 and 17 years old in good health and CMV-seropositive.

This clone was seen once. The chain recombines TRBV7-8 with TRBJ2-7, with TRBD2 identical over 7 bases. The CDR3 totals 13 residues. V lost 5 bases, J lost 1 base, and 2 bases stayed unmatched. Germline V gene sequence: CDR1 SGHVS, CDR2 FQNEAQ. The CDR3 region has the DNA TGTGCCAGCAGCAACGGGGGGTCCTACGAGCAGTACTTC. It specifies CASSNGGSYEQYF.

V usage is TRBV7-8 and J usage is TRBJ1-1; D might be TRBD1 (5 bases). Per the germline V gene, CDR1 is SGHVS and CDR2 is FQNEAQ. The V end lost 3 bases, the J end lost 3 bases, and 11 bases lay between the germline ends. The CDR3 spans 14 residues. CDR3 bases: TGTGCCAGCAGCTTTGAGGGGAGGGACACTGAAGCTTTCTTT. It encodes CASSFEGRDTEAFF.

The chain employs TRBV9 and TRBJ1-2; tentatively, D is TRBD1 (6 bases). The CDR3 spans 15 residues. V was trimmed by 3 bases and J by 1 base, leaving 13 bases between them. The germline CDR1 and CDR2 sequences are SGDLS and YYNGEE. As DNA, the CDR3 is TGTGCCAGCAGCGATCGAACAGGGTTTAACTATGGCTACACCTTC. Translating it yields CASSDRTGFNYGYTF.

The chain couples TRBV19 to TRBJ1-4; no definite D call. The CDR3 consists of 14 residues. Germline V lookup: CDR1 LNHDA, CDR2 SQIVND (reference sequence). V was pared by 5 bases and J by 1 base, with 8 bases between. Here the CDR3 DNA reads TGTGCCAGTAGTGAGGGAGTAACTAATGAAAAACTGTTTTTT. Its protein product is CASSEGVTNEKLFF.

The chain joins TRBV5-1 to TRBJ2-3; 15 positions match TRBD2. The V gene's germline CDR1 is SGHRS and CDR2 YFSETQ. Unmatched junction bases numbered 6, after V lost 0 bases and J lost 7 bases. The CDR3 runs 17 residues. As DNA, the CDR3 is TGCGCCAGCAGCTTGGGGACTAGCGGGGGGGCCGGAAATACGCAGTATTTT. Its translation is CASSLGTSGGAGNTQYF.

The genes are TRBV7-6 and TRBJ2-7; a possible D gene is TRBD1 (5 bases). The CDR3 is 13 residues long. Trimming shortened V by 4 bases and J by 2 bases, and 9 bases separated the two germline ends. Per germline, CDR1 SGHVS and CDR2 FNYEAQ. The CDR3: CASSWTDTYEQYF. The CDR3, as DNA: TGTGCCAGCAGCTGGACGGACACCTACGAGCAGTACTTC. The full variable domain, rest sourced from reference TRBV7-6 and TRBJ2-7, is GAGVSQSPRYKVTKRGQDVALRCDPISGHVSLYWYRQALGQGPEFLTYFNYEAQQDKSGLPNDRFSAERPEGSISTLTIQRTEQRDSAMYRCASSWTDTYEQYFGPGTRLTVT.

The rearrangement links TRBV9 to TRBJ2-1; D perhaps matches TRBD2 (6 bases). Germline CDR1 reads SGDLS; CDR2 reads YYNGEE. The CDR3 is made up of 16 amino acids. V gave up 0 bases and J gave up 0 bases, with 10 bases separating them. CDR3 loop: CASSVAGVGSYNEQFF. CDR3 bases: TGTGCCAGCAGCGTAGCGGGAGTAGGCTCCTACAATGAGCAGTTCTTC. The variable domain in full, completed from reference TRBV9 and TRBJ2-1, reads DSGVTQTPKHLITATGQRVTLRCSPRSGDLSVYWYQQSLDQGLQFLIQYYNGEERAKGNILERFSAQQFPDLHSELNLSSLELGDSALYFCASSVAGVGSYNEQFFGPGTRLTVL.

The CDR3 is CAWRLAGGPGEQYF. Written as DNA, the CDR3 is TGTGCCTGGAGGTTAGCGGGGGGGCCGGGCGAGCAGTACTTC. V is TRBV30 and J is TRBJ2-7; TRBD2 matches at 11 bases. The CDR3 spans 14 residues. Germline V gene lookup returns CDR1 GTSNPN and CDR2 SVGIG (reference sequence). J was trimmed by 6 bases and V by 3 bases; bases with no gene match: 7.

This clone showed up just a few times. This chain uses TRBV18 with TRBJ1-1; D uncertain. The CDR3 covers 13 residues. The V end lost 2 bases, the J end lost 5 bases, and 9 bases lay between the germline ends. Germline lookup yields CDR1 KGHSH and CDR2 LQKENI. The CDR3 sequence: CASSPIGETEAFF. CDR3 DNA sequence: TGTGCCAGCTCACCAATTGGAGAGACTGAAGCTTTCTTT.

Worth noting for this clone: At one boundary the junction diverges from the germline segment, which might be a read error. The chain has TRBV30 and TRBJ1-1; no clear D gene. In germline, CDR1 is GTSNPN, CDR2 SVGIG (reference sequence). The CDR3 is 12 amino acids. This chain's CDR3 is CAWSRGNIEAFF. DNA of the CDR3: TGTGCCTGGAGCCGAGGGAACATTGAAGCTTTCTTT.

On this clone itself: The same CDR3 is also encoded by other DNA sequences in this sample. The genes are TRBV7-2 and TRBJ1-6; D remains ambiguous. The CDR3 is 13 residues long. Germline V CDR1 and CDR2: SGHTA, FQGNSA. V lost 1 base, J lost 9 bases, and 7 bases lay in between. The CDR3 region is CASSLEGGSPLHF. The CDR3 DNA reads TGTGCCAGCAGCTTAGAGGGAGGTTCACCCCTCCACTTT. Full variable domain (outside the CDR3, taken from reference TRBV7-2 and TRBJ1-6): GAGVSQSPSNKVTEKGKDVELRCDPISGHTALYWYRQSLGQGLEFLIYFQGNSAPDKSGLPSDRFSAERTGGSVSTLTIQRTQQEDSAVYLCASSLEGGSPLHFGNGTRLTVT.

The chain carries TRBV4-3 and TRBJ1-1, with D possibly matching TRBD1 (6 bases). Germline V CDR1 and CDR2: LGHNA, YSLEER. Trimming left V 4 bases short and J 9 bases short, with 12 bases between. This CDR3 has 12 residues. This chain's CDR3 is CASSRGQGKAFF. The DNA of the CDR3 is TGCGCCAGCAGCCGGGGGCAGGGGAAAGCTTTCTTT.

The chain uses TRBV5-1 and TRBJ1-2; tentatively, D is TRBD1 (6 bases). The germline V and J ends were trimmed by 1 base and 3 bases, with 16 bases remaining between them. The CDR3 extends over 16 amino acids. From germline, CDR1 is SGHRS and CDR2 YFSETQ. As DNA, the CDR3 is TGCGCCAGCAGCTTGACGCGACAGGCGACAGACTATGGCTACACCTTC. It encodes CASSLTRQATDYGYTF. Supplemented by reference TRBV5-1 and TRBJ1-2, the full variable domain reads KAGVTQTPRYLIKTRGQQVTLSCSPISGHRSVSWYQQTPGQGLQFLFEYFSETQRNKGNFPGRFSGRQFSNSRSEMNVSTLELGDSALYLCASSLTRQATDYGYTFGSGTRLTVV.

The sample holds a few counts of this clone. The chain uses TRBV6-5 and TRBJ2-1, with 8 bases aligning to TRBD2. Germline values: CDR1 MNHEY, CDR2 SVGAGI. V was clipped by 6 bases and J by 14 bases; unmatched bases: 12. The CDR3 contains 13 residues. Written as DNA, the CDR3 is TGTGCCAGCAGCCAACCCGGGGGGGGGAGGGAGTTCTTC. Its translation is CASSQPGGGREFF.

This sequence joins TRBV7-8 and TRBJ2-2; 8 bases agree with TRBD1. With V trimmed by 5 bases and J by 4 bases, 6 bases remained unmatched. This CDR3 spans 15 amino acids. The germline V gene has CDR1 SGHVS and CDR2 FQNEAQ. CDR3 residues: CASSLRDRTTGELFF. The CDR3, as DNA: TGTGCCAGCAGCCTCCGGGACAGGACCACCGGGGAGCTGTTTTTT.

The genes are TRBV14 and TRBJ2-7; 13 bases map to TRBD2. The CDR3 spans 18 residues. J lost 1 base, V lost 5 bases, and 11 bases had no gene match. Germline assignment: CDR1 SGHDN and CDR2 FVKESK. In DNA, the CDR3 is TGTGCCAGCAGCGCAAGGAGGAAACTAGCGGGAGGGTCCTACGAGCAGTACTTC. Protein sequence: CASSARRKLAGGSYEQYF.

The CDR3: CASSLGLAETYNEQFF. Written as DNA, the CDR3 is TGCGCCAGCAGCTTGGGGCTAGCGGAGACCTACAATGAGCAGTTCTTC. The chain carries TRBV5-1 and TRBJ2-1; TRBD2 matches at 7 bases. This CDR3 is 16 amino acids long. Per the germline V gene, CDR1 is SGHRS and CDR2 is YFSETQ. V was pared by 0 bases and J by 2 bases, with 5 bases of the junction left unmatched. Full variable domain (missing parts from reference TRBV5-1 and TRBJ2-1): KAGVTQTPRYLIKTRGQQVTLSCSPISGHRSVSWYQQTPGQGLQFLFEYFSETQRNKGNFPGRFSGRQFSNSRSEMNVSTLELGDSALYLCASSLGLAETYNEQFFGPGTRLTVL.

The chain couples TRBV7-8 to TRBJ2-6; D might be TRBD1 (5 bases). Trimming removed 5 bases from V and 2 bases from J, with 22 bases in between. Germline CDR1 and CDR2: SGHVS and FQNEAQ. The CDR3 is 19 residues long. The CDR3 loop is CASSLVGRQGGAGANVLTF. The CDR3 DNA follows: TGTGCCAGCAGCCTAGTAGGTCGGCAGGGTGGAGCTGGGGCCAACGTCCTGACTTTC. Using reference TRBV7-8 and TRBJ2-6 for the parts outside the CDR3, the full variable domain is GAGVSQSPRYKVAKRGQDVALRCDPISGHVSLFWYQQALGQGPEFLTYFQNEAQLDKSGLPSDRFFAERPEGSVSTLKIQRTQQEDSAVYLCASSLVGRQGGAGANVLTFGAGSRLTVL.

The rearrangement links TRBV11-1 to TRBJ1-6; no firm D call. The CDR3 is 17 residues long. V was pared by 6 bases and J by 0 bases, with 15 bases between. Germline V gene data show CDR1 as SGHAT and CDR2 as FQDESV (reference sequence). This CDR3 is CASRALSKSSYNSPLHF. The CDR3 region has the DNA TGTGCCAGCAGAGCGTTATCCAAGAGCTCCTATAATTCACCCCTCCACTTT. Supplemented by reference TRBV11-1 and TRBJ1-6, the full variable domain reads EAEVAQSPRYKITEKSQAVAFWCDPISGHATLYWYRQILGQGPELLVQFQDESVVDDSQLPKDRFSAERLKGVDSTLKIQPAELGDSAMYLCASRALSKSSYNSPLHFGNGTRLTVT.

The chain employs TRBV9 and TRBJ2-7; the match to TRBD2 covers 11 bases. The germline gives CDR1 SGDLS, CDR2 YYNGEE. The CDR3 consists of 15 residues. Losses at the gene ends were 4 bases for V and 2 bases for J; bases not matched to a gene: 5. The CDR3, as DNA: TGTGCCAGCAGCCCAACGACTAGCGGGGCCTACGAGCAGTACTTC. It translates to CASSPTTSGAYEQYF.

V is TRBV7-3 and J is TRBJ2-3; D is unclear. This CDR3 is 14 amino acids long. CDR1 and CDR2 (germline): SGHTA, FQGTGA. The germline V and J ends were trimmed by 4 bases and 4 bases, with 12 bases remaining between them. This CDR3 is CASSSSSSSDTQYF. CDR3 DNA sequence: TGTGCCAGCAGCTCTTCGTCCTCTTCAGATACGCAGTATTTT.

This CDR3 is CATAGGQGYEQYF. CDR3 sequence (DNA): TGTGCCACTGCGGGGGGACAGGGCTACGAGCAGTACTTC. The rearrangement uses TRBV21-1 and TRBJ2-7; TRBD1, as called in the table, went unchecked against the DNA. TRBV21-1 is marked as a pseudogene. The CDR3 spans 13 residues.

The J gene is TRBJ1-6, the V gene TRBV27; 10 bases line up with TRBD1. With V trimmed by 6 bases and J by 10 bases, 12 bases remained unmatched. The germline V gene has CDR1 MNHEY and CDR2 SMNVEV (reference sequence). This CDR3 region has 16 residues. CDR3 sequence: CASRKSTGTGESPLHF. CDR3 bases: TGTGCCAGCAGAAAGTCAACCGGGACAGGGGAATCACCCCTCCACTTT.

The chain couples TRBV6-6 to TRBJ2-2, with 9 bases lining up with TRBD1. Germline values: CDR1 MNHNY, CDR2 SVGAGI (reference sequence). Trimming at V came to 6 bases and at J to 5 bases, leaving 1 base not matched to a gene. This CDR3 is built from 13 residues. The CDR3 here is CASRQGATGELFF. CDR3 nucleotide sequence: TGTGCCAGCAGACAGGGGGCGACCGGGGAGCTGTTTTTT.

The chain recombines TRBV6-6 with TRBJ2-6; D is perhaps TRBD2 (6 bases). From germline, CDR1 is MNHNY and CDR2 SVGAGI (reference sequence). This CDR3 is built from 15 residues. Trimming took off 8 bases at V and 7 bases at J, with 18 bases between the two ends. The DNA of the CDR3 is TGTGCCAGCGGGGAGGTCCGGCGGGGCGCCAACGTCCTGACTTTC. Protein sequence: CASGEVRRGANVLTF.

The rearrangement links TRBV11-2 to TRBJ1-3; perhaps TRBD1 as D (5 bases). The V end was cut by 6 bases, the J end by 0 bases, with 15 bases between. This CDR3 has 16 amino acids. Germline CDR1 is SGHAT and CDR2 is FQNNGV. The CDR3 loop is CASSSIRGNSGNTIYF. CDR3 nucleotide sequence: TGTGCCAGCAGTTCGATTCGGGGGAACTCTGGAAACACCATATATTTT.

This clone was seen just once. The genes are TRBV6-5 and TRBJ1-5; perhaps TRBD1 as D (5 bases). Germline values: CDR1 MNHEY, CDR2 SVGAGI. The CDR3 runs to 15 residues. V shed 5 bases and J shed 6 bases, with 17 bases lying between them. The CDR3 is CASSLLTDDGQPQHF. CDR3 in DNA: TGTGCCAGCAGTCTACTGACAGATGACGGTCAGCCCCAGCATTTT.